This TCR beta chain derives from a study of blood T cell repertoires in COVID-19. Study-wide context: Both acute and convalescent COVID-19 samples were obtained from the United States, Italy and Spain.

Seattle patients were enrolled while actively infected and followed longitudinally. As for this clone: Other DNA sequences in the same sample also yield this CDR3.

As handled by the study authors: Nucleated cell counts were estimated from reference gene primer amplification. Only in-frame clones appear in the TCRdb table, and some are missing; sequencing was by immunoSEQ multiplex PCR. The V and J calls and clone size come from that table; D and trimming were worked out from the DNA. Here the sample spans hundreds of thousands of clones, around nine tenths being singletons. The V end lost 0 bases, the J end lost 4 bases, and 8 bases lay between the germline ends. Germline lookup yields CDR1 SGHRS and CDR2 YFSETQ. The CDR3 has 14 residues. The clonotype comes from an older woman with COVID-19, enrolled during active disease. V is TRBV5-1 and J is TRBJ1-3; D unclear. Sequenced: peripheral blood. For the CDR3, the DNA is TGCGCCAGCAGCTTGGGAGGCCCCGGAAACACCATATATTTT. Its translation: CASSLGGPGNTIYF.